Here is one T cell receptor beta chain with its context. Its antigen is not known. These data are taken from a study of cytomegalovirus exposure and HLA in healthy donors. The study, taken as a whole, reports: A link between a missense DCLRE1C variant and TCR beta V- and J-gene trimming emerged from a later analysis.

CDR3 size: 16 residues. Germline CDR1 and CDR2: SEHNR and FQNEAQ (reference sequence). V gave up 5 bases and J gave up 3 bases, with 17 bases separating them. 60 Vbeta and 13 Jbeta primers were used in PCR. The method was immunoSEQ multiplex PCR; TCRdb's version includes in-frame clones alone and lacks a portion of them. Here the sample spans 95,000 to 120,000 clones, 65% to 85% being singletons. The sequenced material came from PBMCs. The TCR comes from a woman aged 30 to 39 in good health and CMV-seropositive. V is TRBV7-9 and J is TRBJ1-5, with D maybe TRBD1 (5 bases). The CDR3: CASSPGGVKDNQPQHF. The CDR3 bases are TGTGCCAGCAGCCCTGGGGGGGTTAAGGACAATCAGCCCCAGCATTTT.